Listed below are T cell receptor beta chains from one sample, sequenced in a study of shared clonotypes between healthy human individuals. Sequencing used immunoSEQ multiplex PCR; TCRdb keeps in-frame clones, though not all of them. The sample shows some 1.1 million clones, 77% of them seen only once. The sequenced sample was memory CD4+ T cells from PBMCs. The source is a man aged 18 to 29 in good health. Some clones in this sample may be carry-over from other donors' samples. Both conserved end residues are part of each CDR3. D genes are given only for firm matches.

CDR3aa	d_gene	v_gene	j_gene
CASGLPGARGYTF	.	TRBV12-5	TRBJ1-2
CSVEPGQGWNEQFF	TRBD1	TRBV29-1	TRBJ2-1
CSGDRGGTDTQYF	TRBD1	TRBV29-1	TRBJ2-3
CASSVVGTGQEGTDTQYF	.	TRBV9	TRBJ2-3
CASSPTGQPYGYTF	.	TRBV18	TRBJ1-2
CASSLAAVSREGYTF	.	TRBV5-4	TRBJ1-2
CASSLTNGAYEQYF	.	TRBV5-1	TRBJ2-7
CASSFRQGHGYTF	TRBD1	TRBV27	TRBJ1-2
CASSPGGLSYEQYF	.	TRBV7-6	TRBJ2-7
CASSRTTGTSQYEQYF	TRBD2	TRBV6-6	TRBJ2-7
CASSHQQGTIYGYTF	TRBD1	TRBV6-6	TRBJ1-2
CASSLGNSGANVLTF	.	TRBV7-2	TRBJ2-6
CASSDPDRRGYTF	TRBD1	TRBV2	TRBJ1-2
CASSLAGAGSGANVLTF	.	TRBV7-2	TRBJ2-6
CASSSGLAGQETQYF	TRBD2	TRBV5-6	TRBJ2-5
CASERTSRYEQYF	TRBD2	TRBV6-1	TRBJ2-7
CASSSGGSNYGYTF	.	TRBV28	TRBJ1-2
CASSRAEGGRTEAFF	.	TRBV5-4	TRBJ1-1
CASRSSTEAFF	.	TRBV6-1	TRBJ1-1
CASRQGLEQYF	.	TRBV28	TRBJ2-7
CASSLRETQYF	.	TRBV28	TRBJ2-5
CASSVAPGPQETQYF	.	TRBV9	TRBJ2-5
CASSYLGGRAKPGELFF	TRBD2	TRBV7-3	TRBJ2-2
CASRPSDTNTEAFF	.	TRBV19	TRBJ1-1
CASSFNGQGNTEAFF	TRBD1	TRBV5-1	TRBJ1-1
CASSRGRVNTGELFF	.	TRBV28	TRBJ2-2
CASRGRLDTGELFF	.	TRBV7-6	TRBJ2-2
CASTLVGSDTQYF	.	TRBV5-1	TRBJ2-3
CASQRGGSNEQYF	.	TRBV25-1	TRBJ2-7
CASSRTVNTEAFF	.	TRBV5-1	TRBJ1-1
CASGGGDTDTQYF	.	TRBV9	TRBJ2-3
CASSLERQSGYTF	.	TRBV7-2	TRBJ1-2
CASSTAGGRALHEQFF	TRBD2	TRBV7-9	TRBJ2-1
CASSYSTGTDGNTIYF	TRBD1	TRBV6-6	TRBJ1-3
CASSMYRDPNYGYTF	.	TRBV19	TRBJ1-2
CASRGAGYGYTF	.	TRBV28	TRBJ1-2
CASSSGLVSYNEQFF	TRBD2	TRBV7-9	TRBJ2-1
CASGLAPYEQYF	TRBD2	TRBV28	TRBJ2-7
CASSRESGQGPNF	TRBD1	TRBV2	TRBJ2-7
CASSNQLAGWTYEQYF	TRBD2	TRBV5-6	TRBJ2-7
CASSSSNTGELFF	.	TRBV6-6	TRBJ2-2
CASSLDGTGGYGYTF	TRBD1	TRBV5-1	TRBJ1-2
CSVRVDEQYF	.	TRBV29-1	TRBJ2-7
CASSSWSTTSAYYNEQFF	TRBD2	TRBV5-4	TRBJ2-1
CASSQTGRRTEAFF	.	TRBV4-3	TRBJ1-1
CASSLVPQANYGYTF	.	TRBV5-5	TRBJ1-2
CASSHVYRGSGFGGGYTF	TRBD1	TRBV4-1	TRBJ1-2